This TCR beta chain was found in a study of tumor and adjacent non-tumor tissue in lung cancer. Background on the study: Stage I to III disease affected over nine men and roughly 5 women aged roughly 31 to 76. Samples averaged roughly 4.4 million productive TCRbeta reads each. Points from the study as a whole: In normal lung, the top 100 clones were significantly more dominant than in tumor.

TCRbeta libraries were built with three rounds of nested PCR, modified from ARM-PCR. TCRdb re-called the multiplex PCR reads through MiXCR, storing one row per CDR3 protein. The sample has tens of thousands of distinct CDR3 sequences, roughly 73% seen once. This sample's RNA came from whole unsorted tissue. CDR1 SGHDT and CDR2 YYEEEE come from the germline V gene. CDR3 length equals 15 residues. Comment on this clonotype: Its specificity is unknown. One end of the junction is discordant with germline, which a read error may explain.

The receptor was isolated from a woman between 45 and 65 years old with non-small cell lung cancer. V and J are TRBV5-6 and TRBJ2-4; D not resolved. Specimen: lung tumor tissue. The CDR3 sequence: CASTMTRLAKNIQYF. The CDR3 DNA is TGCGCCAGCACCATGACGAGACTAGCCAAAAACATTCAGTACTTC.